These 4 T cell receptor beta chains came from one sample sequenced in a study of blood T cell repertoires in COVID-19. The table came from immunoSEQ multiplex PCR; TCRdb's copy has only in-frame clones and leaves some out. The repertoire includes about 140,000 clones, under 90% of them detected once, and approximately 9% sits in the top ten. The material sequenced was peripheral blood. These receptors were obtained from a woman of 80 years or more in a cohort sampled during active or convalescent COVID-19.

The gene calls are TRBV12-3 or TRBV12-4 and TRBJ1-1; D call uncertain. This CDR3 is 12 amino acids long. V was pared by 6 bases and J by 2 bases, with 7 bases between. CDR3 nucleotides: TGTGCCAGCAGAAAACTTAACACTGAAGCTTTCTTT. As protein: CASRKLNTEAFF.

The rearrangement links TRBV3-1 (or the pseudogene TRBV3-2) to TRBJ2-3; TRBD1 might be the D (5 bases). Trimming left V 4 bases short and J 1 base short, with 15 bases between. The CDR3 covers 16 residues. Per the germline V gene, CDR1 is LGHDT and CDR2 is YNNKEL (reference sequence). The CDR3 coding sequence is TGTGCCAGCAGCCCAATCCCAGGGTGGGGCACAGATACGCAGTATTTT. This translates into CASSPIPGWGTDTQYF.

This clone showed up just a few times. The chain links TRBV2 to TRBJ1-2; weak D call: TRBD1 (6 bases). V was cut by 4 bases and J by 5 bases, with 17 bases left in between. The CDR3 is 15 residues long. Germline lookup yields CDR1 SNHLY and CDR2 FYNNEI. The CDR3 is CASSATTQGLYGYTF. In nucleotides, the CDR3 is TGTGCCAGCAGTGCAACCACCCAGGGGTTGTATGGCTACACCTTC.

V usage is TRBV7-9 and J usage is TRBJ1-1; D not resolved. Between the trimmed V and J ends, which lost 5 bases and 6 bases, there was a span of 19 bases. This CDR3 comprises 15 residues. Germline loops: CDR1 SEHNR, CDR2 FQNEAQ (reference sequence). CDR3 sequence (DNA): TGTGCCAGCAGCCCCCATAGGGAGACAAACCCTGAAGCTTTCTTT. This codes for CASSPHRETNPEAFF.